This T cell receptor (beta chain) derives from a study of T cells in Graves' hyperthyroidism and ophthalmopathy. CDR3 length equals 15 residues. The ends were cut back, 4 bases at V and 4 bases at J, with 16 bases in the middle. The germline V gene encodes CDR1 SGHNT and CDR2 YENEEA. RNA transcripts served as the template for amplifying TCR beta CDR3 regions. HTBI primers were the set used in a first-round RT-PCR of the TCR CDR3. TCRdb reprocessed the multiplex PCR reads via MiXCR and lists one record per CDR3 protein. Of a few hundred thousand distinct CDR3 sequences listed, 20% to 25% are singletons. Notes on the study in general: The blood repertoire included most of the expanded thyroid clonotypes above 0.001.

A remark on this clonotype: Its cognate antigen is unknown.

The source is a man aged 50 or older with Graves' hyperthyroidism. The specimen was blood. The chain has TRBV11-3 and TRBJ2-5; no firm D call. CDR3 sequence: CASSYNLKESETQYF. CDR3 DNA: TGTGCCAGCAGCTATAATCTCAAAGAGTCAGAGACCCAGTACTTC.